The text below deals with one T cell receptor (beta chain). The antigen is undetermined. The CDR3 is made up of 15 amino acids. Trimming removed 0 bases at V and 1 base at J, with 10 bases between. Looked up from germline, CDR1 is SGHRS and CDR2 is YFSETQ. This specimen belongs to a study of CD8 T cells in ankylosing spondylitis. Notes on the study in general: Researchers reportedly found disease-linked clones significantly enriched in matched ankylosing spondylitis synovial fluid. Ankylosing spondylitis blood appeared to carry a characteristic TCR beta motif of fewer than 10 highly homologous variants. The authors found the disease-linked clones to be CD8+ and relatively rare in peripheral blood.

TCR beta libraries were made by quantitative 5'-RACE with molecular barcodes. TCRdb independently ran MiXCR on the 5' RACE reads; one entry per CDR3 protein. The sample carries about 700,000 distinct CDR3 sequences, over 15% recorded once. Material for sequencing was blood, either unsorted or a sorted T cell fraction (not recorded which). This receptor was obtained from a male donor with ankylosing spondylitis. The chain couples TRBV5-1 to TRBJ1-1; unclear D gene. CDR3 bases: TGCGCCAGCAGCTTGGTCGCGGGTCGGAACACTGAAGCTTTCTTT. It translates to CASSLVAGRNTEAFF.